This TCR beta chain was captured in a study of tumor and adjacent non-tumor tissue in lung cancer. Regarding the study as a whole: Significantly higher TCR diversity was found in tumor than normal lung.

RNA was extracted from bulk tissue without any cell sorting. Chemotherapy-naive patients with new lung cancer underwent thoracic surgery in China, August–late 2014. This clonotype was seen more than once but under ten times. Its target is unknown. The library came from three nested PCR rounds adapted from ARM-PCR protocols. MiXCR, applied by TCRdb to the multiplex PCR reads, yields one record per CDR3 protein. The data contain some 120,000 distinct CDR3 sequences, roughly 67% of them singletons. The germline V and J ends were trimmed by 2 bases and 2 bases, with 12 bases remaining between them. CDR3 length equals 15 residues. Per germline, CDR1 SGHAT and CDR2 FQNNGV.

The source is a young man with non-small cell lung cancer. Input material: lung tumor tissue. The V gene is TRBV11-2, the J gene TRBJ1-2, with D possibly being TRBD1 (6 bases). This CDR3 is CASSLSQGRNYGYTF. The DNA of the CDR3 is TGTGCCAGCAGCTTAAGCCAGGGGCGGAACTATGGCTACACCTTC.